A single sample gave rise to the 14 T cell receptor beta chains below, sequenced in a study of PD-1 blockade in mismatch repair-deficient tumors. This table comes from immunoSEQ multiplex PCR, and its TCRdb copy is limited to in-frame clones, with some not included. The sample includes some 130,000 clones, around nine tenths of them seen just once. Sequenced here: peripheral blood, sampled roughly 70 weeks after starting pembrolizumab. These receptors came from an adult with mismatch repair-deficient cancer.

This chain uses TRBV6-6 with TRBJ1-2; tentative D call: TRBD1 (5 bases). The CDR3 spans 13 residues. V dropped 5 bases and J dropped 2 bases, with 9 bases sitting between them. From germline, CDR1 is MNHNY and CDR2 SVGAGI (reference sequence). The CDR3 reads CASSRQPNYGYTF. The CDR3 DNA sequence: TGTGCCAGCAGTCGACAGCCGAACTATGGCTACACCTTC.

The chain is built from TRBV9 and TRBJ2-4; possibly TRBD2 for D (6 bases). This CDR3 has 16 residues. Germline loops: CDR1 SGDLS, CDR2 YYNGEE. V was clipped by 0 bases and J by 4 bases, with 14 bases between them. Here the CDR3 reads CASSVDAGYGKNIQYF. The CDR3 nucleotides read TGTGCCAGCAGCGTAGATGCGGGATATGGGAAAAACATTCAGTACTTC.

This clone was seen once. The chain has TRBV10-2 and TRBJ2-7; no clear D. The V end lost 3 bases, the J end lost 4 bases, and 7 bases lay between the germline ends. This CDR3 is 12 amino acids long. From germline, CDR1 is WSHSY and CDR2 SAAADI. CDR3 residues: CASSDLKYEQYF. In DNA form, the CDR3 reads TGCGCCAGCAGTGACTTAAAGTACGAGCAGTACTTC.

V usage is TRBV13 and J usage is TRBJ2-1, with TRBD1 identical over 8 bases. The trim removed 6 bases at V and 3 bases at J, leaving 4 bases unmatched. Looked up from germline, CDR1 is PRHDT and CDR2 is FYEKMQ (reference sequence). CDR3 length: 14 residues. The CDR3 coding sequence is TGTGCCAGCAGTCCCGGGACAGGCTACAATGAGCAGTTCTTC. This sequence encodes CASSPGTGYNEQFF.

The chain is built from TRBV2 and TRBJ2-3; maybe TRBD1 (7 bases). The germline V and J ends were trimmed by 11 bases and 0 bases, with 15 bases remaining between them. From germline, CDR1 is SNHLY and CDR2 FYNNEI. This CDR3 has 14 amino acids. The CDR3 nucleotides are TGTGCCGGAGGGACAGCAACTAGCACAGATACGCAGTATTTT. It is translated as CAGGTATSTDTQYF.

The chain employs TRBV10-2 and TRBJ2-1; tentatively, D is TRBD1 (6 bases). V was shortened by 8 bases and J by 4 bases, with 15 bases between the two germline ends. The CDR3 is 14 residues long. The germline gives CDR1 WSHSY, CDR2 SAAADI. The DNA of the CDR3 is TGCGCCAGCCTTGGCAGGGGATTTTACAATGAGCAGTTCTTC. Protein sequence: CASLGRGFYNEQFF.

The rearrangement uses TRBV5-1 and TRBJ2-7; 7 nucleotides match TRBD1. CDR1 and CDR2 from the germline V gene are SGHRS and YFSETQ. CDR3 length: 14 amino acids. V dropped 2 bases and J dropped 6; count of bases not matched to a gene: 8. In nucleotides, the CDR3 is TGCGCCAGCAGCTTCACAGGGGATTTTGGCGAGCAGTACTTC. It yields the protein CASSFTGDFGEQYF.

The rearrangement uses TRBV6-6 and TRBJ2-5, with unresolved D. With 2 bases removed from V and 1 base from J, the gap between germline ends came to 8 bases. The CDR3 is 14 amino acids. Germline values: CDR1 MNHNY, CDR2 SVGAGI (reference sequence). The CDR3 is CASSYPGGQETQYF. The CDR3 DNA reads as TGTGCCAGCAGTTACCCTGGCGGCCAAGAGACCCAGTACTTC.

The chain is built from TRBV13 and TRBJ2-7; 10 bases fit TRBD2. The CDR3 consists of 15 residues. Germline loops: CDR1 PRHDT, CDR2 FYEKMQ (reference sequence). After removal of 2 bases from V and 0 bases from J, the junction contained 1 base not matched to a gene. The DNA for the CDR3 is TGTGCCAGCAGCTTATTAGCGGGAGGCTCCTACGAGCAGTACTTC. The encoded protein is CASSLLAGGSYEQYF. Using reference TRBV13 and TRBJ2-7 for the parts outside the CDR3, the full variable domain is AAGVIQSPRHLIKEKRETATLKCYPIPRHDTVYWYQQGPGQDPQFLISFYEKMQSDKGSIPDRFSAQQFSDYHSELNMSSLELGDSALYFCASSLLAGGSYEQYFGPGTRLTVT.

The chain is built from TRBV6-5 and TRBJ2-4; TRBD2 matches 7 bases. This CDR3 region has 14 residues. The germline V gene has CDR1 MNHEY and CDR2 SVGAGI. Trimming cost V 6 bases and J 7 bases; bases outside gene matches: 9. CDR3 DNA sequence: TGTGCCAGCAGAGGGAGGGTGTCGGGGAACATTCAGTACTTC. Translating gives CASRGRVSGNIQYF.

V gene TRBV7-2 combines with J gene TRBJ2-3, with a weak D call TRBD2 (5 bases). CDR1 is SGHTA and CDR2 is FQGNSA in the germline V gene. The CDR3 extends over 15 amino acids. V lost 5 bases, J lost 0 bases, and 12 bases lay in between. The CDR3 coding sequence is TGTGCCAGCAGCCGGTCGCGGGTCAGCACAGATACGCAGTATTTT. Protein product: CASSRSRVSTDTQYF.

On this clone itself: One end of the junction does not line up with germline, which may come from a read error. The CDR3 nucleotides read TGTGCCATCAATGAGGGTGGGATCTCCTACGAGCAGTACTTC. As protein: CAINEGGISYEQYF. The genes are TRBV10-3 and TRBJ2-7, with D possibly being TRBD2 (5 bases). The CDR3 spans 14 residues. CDR1 and CDR2 from the germline V gene are ENHRY and SYGVKD.

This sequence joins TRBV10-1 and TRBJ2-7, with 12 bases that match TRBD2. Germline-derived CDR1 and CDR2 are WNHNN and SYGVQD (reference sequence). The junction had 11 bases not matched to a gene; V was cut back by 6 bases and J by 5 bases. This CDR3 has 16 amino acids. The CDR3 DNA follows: TGCGCCAGCAGCTCCGTGCCCGGACTAGCGGGACACGAGCAGTACTTC. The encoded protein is CASSSVPGLAGHEQYF.

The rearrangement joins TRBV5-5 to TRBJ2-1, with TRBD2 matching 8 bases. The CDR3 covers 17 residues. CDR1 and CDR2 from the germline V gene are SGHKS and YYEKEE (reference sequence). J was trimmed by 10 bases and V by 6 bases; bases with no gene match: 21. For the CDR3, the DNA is TGTGCCAGCATTCCCCTTCTAGCGGGTCCCCCACGGCGGGAGCAGTTCTTC. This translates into CASIPLLAGPPRREQFF.